This paragraph covers one T cell receptor (beta chain) sequence. The protocol was immunoSEQ multiplex PCR, while the TCRdb copy is restricted to in-frame clones and leaves out a portion. The sample includes around 150,000 clones, over 85% of them seen just once. This record comes from a study of control samples from healthy donors and cancer patients. CDR1 and CDR2 (germline): LGHDT, YNNKEL (reference sequence). Trimming cost V 6 bases and J 8 bases, with 11 bases left between them. This CDR3 spans 12 amino acids. The chain uses TRBV3-1 (or the pseudogene TRBV3-2) and TRBJ2-1; D call uncertain. Sequencing was carried out using blood. The receptor comes from a man younger than 40 in good health. The CDR3, as DNA: TGTGCCAGCAGTCCCAATAGGTATGAGCAGTTCTTC. It yields the protein CASSPNRYEQFF.